This T cell receptor beta chain was identified during a study of blood T cell repertoires in COVID-19. Study-level background: In each case, the material was cDNA or gDNA derived from T cells, B-cell-depleted T cells, or PBMCs.

The length of the CDR3 is 16 residues. Germline loops: CDR1 SGHRS, CDR2 YFSETQ. The J segment lost 1 base and the V segment lost 5 bases, leaving 8 bases of the junction unmatched. The table lists this clone with a few counts. Assay: immunoSEQ multiplex PCR; the TCRdb copy retains only in-frame clones and omits some. This table has some 200,000 clones, about 92% appearing once. The origin of this receptor is a man aged 25-40 years with acute or convalescent COVID-19. This chain joins TRBV5-1 and TRBJ1-4; 7 bases align to TRBD1. Sequencing used peripheral blood. CDR3 nucleotides: TGCGCCAGCAGAAAGACAGGGCTAGGAACTAATGAAAAACTGTTTTTT. Translating it yields CASRKTGLGTNEKLFF.